This is a list of T cell receptor beta chains from one sample in a study of beta chain features in type 1 diabetes. Assay: immunoSEQ multiplex PCR; the TCRdb copy retains only in-frame clones and omits some. The sample carries about 900,000 clones, about a sixth recorded once. Specimen: naive CD4+ T cells from blood. Source of these receptors: a woman under 30 in good health. The CDR3 runs from the conserved cysteine through the conserved F or W. A D gene is named only where the DNA matches it firmly. Clone size is given for some rows only: seen once, a few or many times, or a class if the clone is expanded.

DNA: TGTGCCAGCAGCCTCCCAGGACAGGGTAGATATGGCTACACCTTC; CDR3: CASSLPGQGRYGYTF; J: TRBJ1-2; size: NA; D: TRBD1; V: TRBV28
DNA: TGTGCCAGCAGCCGACTAGCGGGACAAGAGACCCAGTACTTC; CDR3: CASSRLAGQETQYF; J: TRBJ2-5; size: few; D: TRBD2; V: TRBV6-5
DNA: TGTGCCAGCAGATCATCGGGGGCCAGGGGGATCACCGGGGAGCTGTTTTTT; CDR3: CASRSSGARGITGELFF; J: TRBJ2-2; size: NA; D: NA; V: TRBV7-9
DNA: TGTGCCAGCAGTACCCGAGGAGTCAGCGGGAGGACCTCCAGGAGCTCCTACAATGAGCAGTTCTTC; CDR3: CASSTRGVSGRTSRSSYNEQFF; J: TRBJ2-1; size: NA; D: TRBD2; V: TRBV28
DNA: TGTGCCAGCAGCCAAGGGGGTGGCGGGGAGCTGTTTTTT; CDR3: CASSQGGGGELFF; J: TRBJ2-2; size: few; D: NA; V: TRBV7-2
DNA: TGCGCCAGCAGCTCCCGGGACACCGGCTACGAGCAGTACTTC; CDR3: CASSSRDTGYEQYF; J: TRBJ2-7; size: few; D: NA; V: TRBV5-1
DNA: TGTGCCAGCAGCTTGGGACCGTTGGCCTACGAGCAGTACTTC; CDR3: CASSLGPLAYEQYF; J: TRBJ2-7; size: few; D: NA; V: TRBV13
DNA: TGCAGTGCTGGCCTGATTTATGGCTACACCTTC; CDR3: CSAGLIYGYTF; J: TRBJ1-2; size: NA; D: NA; V: TRBV20-1
DNA: TGTGCCAGCAGCTTAGGACTAGCGGCCACTGGGGGGACCCAGTACTTC; CDR3: CASSLGLAATGGTQYF; J: TRBJ2-5; size: NA; D: TRBD2; V: TRBV7-2
DNA: TGTGCCAGCAGCTTAGGGTACGGGGGCAACACTGAAGCTTTCTTT; CDR3: CASSLGYGGNTEAFF; J: TRBJ1-1; size: NA; D: NA; V: TRBV7-9
DNA: TGTGCCAGCCGATTCCGGGACAACCTGTACGGCTACACCTTC; CDR3: CASRFRDNLYGYTF; J: TRBJ1-2; size: NA; D: NA; V: TRBV19
DNA: TGTGCCAGCAGCCACCCGGGGCCCACAGATACGCAGTATTTT; CDR3: CASSHPGPTDTQYF; J: TRBJ2-3; size: few; D: NA; V: TRBV4-2
DNA: TGTGCCAGCAGCTCAGAGGGGCGTGCTAATGAAAAACTGTTTTTT; CDR3: CASSSEGRANEKLFF; J: TRBJ1-4; size: few; D: NA; V: TRBV7-9
DNA: TGTGCCAACCGTCTCTCCGGGACTAGCGGGAGAGGCTCCTACAATGAGCAGTTCTTC; CDR3: CANRLSGTSGRGSYNEQFF; J: TRBJ2-1; size: NA; D: TRBD2; V: TRBV15
DNA: TGTGCCAGCAGCCGGGACACCAGTTCCTACGAGCAGTACTTC; CDR3: CASSRDTSSYEQYF; J: TRBJ2-7; size: few; D: NA; V: TRBV7-2
DNA: TGTGCCAGCAGCGCATGGGACATCGACAATGAGCAGTTCTTC; CDR3: CASSAWDIDNEQFF; J: TRBJ2-1; size: few; D: NA; V: TRBV13
DNA: TGTGCCAGCAGCTACGGACAGGTTCTTCAAGACGAGCAGTACTTC; CDR3: CASSYGQVLQDEQYF; J: TRBJ2-7; size: NA; D: TRBD1; V: TRBV11-2
DNA: TGTGCCAGCAGCCAAGATCTAGCTACCCTCAATGAGCAGTTCTTC; CDR3: CASSQDLATLNEQFF; J: TRBJ2-1; size: NA; D: NA; V: TRBV4-2
DNA: TGTGCCAGCAGCTATATAGAAGTACGGAACACTGAAGCTTTCTTT; CDR3: CASSYIEVRNTEAFF; J: TRBJ1-1; size: NA; D: NA; V: TRBV7-2
DNA: TGTGCCAGCAGGGAGTCCGGGACGACGTACAATGAGCAGTTCTTC; CDR3: CASRESGTTYNEQFF; J: TRBJ2-1; size: NA; D: NA; V: TRBV6-1
DNA: TGTGCCAGCAGCTCTTCGGCGGGGGCCGACGAGCAGTACTTC; CDR3: CASSSSAGADEQYF; J: TRBJ2-7; size: few; D: NA; V: TRBV7-9
DNA: TGTGCCAGCAGACCAACGGGAAGAACCTACGGCTACACCTTC; CDR3: CASRPTGRTYGYTF; J: TRBJ1-2; size: NA; D: NA; V: TRBV28
DNA: TGTGCCAGCAGCCCCCGGGACAGTTTCAATCAGCCCCAGCATTTT; CDR3: CASSPRDSFNQPQHF; J: TRBJ1-5; size: few; D: TRBD1; V: TRBV7-8
DNA: TGTGCCAGTAGTACGCGGGGCGCTGGGGCCAACGTCCTGACTTTC; CDR3: CASSTRGAGANVLTF; J: TRBJ2-6; size: NA; D: NA; V: TRBV19
DNA: TGCGCCAGCAGATTTGACAGGGGGCGCATAGATACGCAGTATTTT; CDR3: CASRFDRGRIDTQYF; J: TRBJ2-3; size: few; D: TRBD1; V: TRBV5-1
DNA: TGTGCCAGCAGGAACTCCAGGCTGGCGGAAGAGACCCAGTACTTC; CDR3: CASRNSRLAEETQYF; J: TRBJ2-5; size: NA; D: NA; V: TRBV6-6
DNA: TGTGCCAGCAGCACTCGGGCTAGGGGTGAGCAGTTCTTC; CDR3: CASSTRARGEQFF; J: TRBJ2-1; size: NA; D: NA; V: TRBV7-6
DNA: TGTGCCAGTAGTATAGGGACAGGGCTCGCGATGAACACCGGGGAGCTGTTTTTT; CDR3: CASSIGTGLAMNTGELFF; J: TRBJ2-2; size: few; D: TRBD1; V: TRBV19
DNA: TGTGCCAGCAGTCCCCAGGGTGGCACTGAAGCTTTCTTT; CDR3: CASSPQGGTEAFF; J: TRBJ1-1; size: NA; D: NA; V: TRBV6-6
DNA: TGTGCCAGCTACGTATCCGGGACAGGGGTAGAGACCCAGTACTTC; CDR3: CASYVSGTGVETQYF; J: TRBJ2-5; size: few; D: TRBD1; V: TRBV28
DNA: TGTGCCAGCTCACCGGTGGGCGGGAGCATCCGCGAGCAGTACTTC; CDR3: CASSPVGGSIREQYF; J: TRBJ2-7; size: few; D: TRBD2; V: TRBV18
DNA: TGTGCCAGCAGAGAGACACTTCTCTCCTACAATGAGCAGTTCTTC; CDR3: CASRETLLSYNEQFF; J: TRBJ2-1; size: few; D: NA; V: TRBV2
DNA: TGCGCCAGCAGCTGGCGGCCGCAAGAGACCCAGTACTTC; CDR3: CASSWRPQETQYF; J: TRBJ2-5; size: few; D: NA; V: TRBV5-1
DNA: TGTGCCAGCAGCTTACGGGAGTTGAGCTCCTACGAGCAGTACTTC; CDR3: CASSLRELSSYEQYF; J: TRBJ2-7; size: few; D: NA; V: TRBV7-9
DNA: TGTGCCAGCAGACCGGGACTAGCATTTCAAGAGACCCAGTACTTC; CDR3: CASRPGLAFQETQYF; J: TRBJ2-5; size: NA; D: TRBD2; V: TRBV25-1
DNA: TGTGCCAGCAGCTTTATAGCGGGGCGCACAGATACGCAGTATTTT; CDR3: CASSFIAGRTDTQYF; J: TRBJ2-3; size: few; D: TRBD2; V: TRBV7-9
DNA: TGCAGCGTGACCCCGTGGGAGGCACAAGAGACCCAGTACTTC; CDR3: CSVTPWEAQETQYF; J: TRBJ2-5; size: NA; D: NA; V: TRBV29-1
DNA: TGTGCCAGCAGTTTGCCTCGGGTCTCTGGAAACACCATATATTTT; CDR3: CASSLPRVSGNTIYF; J: TRBJ1-3; size: NA; D: NA; V: TRBV28